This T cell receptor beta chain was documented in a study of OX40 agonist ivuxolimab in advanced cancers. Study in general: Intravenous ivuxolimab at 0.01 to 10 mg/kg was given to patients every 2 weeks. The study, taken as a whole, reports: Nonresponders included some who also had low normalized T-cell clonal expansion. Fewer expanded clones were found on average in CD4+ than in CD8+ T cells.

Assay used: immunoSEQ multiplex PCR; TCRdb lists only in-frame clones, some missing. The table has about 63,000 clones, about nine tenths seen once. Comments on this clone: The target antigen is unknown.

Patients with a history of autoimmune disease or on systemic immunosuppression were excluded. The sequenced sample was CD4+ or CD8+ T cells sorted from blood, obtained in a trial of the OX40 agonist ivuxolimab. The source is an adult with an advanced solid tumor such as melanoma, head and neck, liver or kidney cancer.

The CDR3 region has the DNA TGTGCCAGCAGCGCACCGGGACTAGCCGGTGAGCAGTTCTTC. As protein: CASSAPGLAGEQFF. The V gene is TRBV9, the J gene TRBJ2-1; 9 bases line up with TRBD2. CDR3 length: 14 amino acids. Trimming at V came to 3 bases and at J to 9 bases, leaving 7 bases not matched to a gene. Germline CDR1 SGDLS, CDR2 YYNGEE.